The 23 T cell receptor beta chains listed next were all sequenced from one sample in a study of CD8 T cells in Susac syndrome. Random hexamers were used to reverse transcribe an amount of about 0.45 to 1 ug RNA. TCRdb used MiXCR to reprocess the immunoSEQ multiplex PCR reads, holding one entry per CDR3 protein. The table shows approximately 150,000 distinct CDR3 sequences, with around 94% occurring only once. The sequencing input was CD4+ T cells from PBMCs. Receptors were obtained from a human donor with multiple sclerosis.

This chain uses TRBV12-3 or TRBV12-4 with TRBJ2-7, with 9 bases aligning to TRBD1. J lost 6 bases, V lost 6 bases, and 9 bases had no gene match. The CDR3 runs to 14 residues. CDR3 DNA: TGTGCCAGCAGCCGGGACAGGGTACCGGGCGAGCAGTACTTC. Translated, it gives CASSRDRVPGEQYF.

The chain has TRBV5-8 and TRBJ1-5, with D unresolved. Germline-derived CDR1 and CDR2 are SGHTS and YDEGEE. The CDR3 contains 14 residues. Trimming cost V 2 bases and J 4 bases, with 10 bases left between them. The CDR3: CASSFRTLNQPQHF. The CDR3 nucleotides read TGTGCCAGCAGCTTTCGAACTTTAAATCAGCCCCAGCATTTT. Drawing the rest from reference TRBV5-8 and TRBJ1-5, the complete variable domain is EAGVTQSPTHLIKTRGQQATLRCSPISGHTSVYWYQQALGLGLQFLLWYDEGEERNRGNFPPRFSGRQFPNYSSELNVNALELEDSALYLCASSFRTLNQPQHFGDGTRLSIL.

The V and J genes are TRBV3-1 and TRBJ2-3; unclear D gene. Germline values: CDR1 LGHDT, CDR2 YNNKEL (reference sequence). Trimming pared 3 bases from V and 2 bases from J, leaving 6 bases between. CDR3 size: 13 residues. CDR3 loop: CASSQVLTDTQYF. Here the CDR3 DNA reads TGTGCCAGCAGCCAGGTCCTCACAGATACGCAGTATTTT.

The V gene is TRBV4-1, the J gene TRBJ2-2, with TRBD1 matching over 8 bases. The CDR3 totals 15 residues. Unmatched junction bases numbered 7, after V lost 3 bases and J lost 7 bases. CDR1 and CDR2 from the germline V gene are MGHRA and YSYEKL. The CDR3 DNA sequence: TGCGCCAGCAGCCATGTCCTACAGGGGGTCGGGGAGCTGTTTTTT. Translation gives CASSHVLQGVGELFF.

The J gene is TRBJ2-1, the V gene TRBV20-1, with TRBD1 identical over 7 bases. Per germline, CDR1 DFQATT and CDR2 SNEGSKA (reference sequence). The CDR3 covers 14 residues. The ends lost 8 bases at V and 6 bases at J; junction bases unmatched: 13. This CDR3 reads CSKFRDSAINEQFF. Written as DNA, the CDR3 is TGCAGTAAATTCCGGGACAGTGCTATCAATGAGCAGTTCTTC.

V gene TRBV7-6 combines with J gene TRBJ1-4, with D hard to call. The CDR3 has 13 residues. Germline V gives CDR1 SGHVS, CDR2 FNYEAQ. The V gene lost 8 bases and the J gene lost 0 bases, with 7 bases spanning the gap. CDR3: CASRVTTNEKLFF. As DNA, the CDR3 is TGTGCCAGCCGCGTCACAACTAATGAAAAACTGTTTTTT.

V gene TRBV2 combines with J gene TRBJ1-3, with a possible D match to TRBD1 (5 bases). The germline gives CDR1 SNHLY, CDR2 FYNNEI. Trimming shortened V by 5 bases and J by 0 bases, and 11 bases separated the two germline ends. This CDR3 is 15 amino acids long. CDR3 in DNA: TGTGCCAGCAGTCGGGACCGATACTCTGGAAACACCATATATTTT. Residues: CASSRDRYSGNTIYF.

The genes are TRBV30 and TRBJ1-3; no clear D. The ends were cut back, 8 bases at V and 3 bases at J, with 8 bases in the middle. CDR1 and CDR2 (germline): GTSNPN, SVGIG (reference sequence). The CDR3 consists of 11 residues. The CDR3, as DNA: TGTGCCGGGCGCGTTGGAAACACCATATATTTT. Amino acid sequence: CAGRVGNTIYF.

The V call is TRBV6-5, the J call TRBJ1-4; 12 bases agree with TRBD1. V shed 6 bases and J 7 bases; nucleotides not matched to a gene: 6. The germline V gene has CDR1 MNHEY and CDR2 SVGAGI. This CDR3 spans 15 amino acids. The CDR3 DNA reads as TGTGCCAGCAGCGATCCGGGACAGGGGGCTGAAAAACTGTTTTTT. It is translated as CASSDPGQGAEKLFF.

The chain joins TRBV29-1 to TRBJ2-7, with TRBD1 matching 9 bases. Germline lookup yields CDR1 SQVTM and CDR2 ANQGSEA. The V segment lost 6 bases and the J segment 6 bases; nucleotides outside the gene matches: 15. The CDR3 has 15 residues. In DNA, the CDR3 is TGCAGCGTCGCAGGCCCACAGGGGGCACTGAGCGAGCAGTACTTC. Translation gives CSVAGPQGALSEQYF.

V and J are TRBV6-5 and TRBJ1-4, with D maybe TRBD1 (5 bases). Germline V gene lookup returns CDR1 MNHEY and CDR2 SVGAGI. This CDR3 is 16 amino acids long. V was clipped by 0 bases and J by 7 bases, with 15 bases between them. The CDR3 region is CASSYSPGGIGEKLFF. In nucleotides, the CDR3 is TGTGCCAGCAGTTACTCCCCGGGGGGGATAGGTGAAAAACTGTTTTTT.

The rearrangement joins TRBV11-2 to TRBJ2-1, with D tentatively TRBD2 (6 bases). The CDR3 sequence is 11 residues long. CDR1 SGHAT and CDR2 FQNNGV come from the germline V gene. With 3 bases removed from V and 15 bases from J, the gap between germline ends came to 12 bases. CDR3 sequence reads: CASSFLEGGFF. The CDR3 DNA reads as TGTGCCAGCAGCTTCTTAGAGGGAGGGTTCTTC.

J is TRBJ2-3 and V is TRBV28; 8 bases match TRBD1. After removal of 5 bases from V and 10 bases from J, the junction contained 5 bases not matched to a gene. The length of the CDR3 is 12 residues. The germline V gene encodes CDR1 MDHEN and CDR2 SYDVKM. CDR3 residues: CASSRGQGAQYF. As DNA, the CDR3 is TGTGCCAGCAGTCGAGGACAGGGCGCGCAGTATTTT.

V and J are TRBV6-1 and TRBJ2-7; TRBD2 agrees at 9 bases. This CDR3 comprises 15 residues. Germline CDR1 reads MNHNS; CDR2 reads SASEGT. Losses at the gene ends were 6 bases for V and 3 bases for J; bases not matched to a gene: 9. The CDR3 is CASRSVSGSIYEQYF. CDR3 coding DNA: TGTGCCAGCAGATCGGTTAGCGGGAGTATCTACGAGCAGTACTTC.

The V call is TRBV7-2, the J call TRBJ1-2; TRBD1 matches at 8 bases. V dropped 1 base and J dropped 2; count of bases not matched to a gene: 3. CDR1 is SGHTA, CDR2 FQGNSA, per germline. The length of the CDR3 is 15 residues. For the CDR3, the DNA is TGTGCCAGCAGCTTAGGGGACAGGCGGAACTATGGCTACACCTTC. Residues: CASSLGDRRNYGYTF.

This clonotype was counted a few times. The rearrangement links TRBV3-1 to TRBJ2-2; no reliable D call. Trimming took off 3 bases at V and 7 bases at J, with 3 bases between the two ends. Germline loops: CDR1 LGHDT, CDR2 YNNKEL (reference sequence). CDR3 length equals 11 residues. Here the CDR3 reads CASSQVGELFF. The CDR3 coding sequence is TGTGCCAGCAGCCAGGTCGGGGAGCTGTTTTTT. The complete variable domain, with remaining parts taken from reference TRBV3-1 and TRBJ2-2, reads DTAVSQTPKYLVTQMGNDKSIKCEQNLGHDTMYWYKQDSKKFLKIMFSYNNKELIINETVPNRFSPKSPDKAHLNLHINSLELGDSAVYFCASSQVGELFFGEGSRLTVL.

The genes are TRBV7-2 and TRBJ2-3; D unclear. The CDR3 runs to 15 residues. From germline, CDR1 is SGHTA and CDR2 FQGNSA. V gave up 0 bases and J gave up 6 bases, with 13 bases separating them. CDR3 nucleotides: TGTGCCAGCAGCTTAGCGGGTCCCCGACGCGATACGCAGTATTTT. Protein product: CASSLAGPRRDTQYF.

CDR3 protein: CSVGPGNGYTF. The CDR3 DNA is TGCAGCGTTGGGCCAGGGAATGGCTACACCTTC. The rearrangement joins TRBV29-1 to TRBJ1-2; maybe TRBD1 (5 bases). This CDR3 contains 11 residues. Germline V CDR1 and CDR2: SQVTM, ANQGSEA. V gave up 4 bases and J gave up 6 bases, with 9 bases separating them.

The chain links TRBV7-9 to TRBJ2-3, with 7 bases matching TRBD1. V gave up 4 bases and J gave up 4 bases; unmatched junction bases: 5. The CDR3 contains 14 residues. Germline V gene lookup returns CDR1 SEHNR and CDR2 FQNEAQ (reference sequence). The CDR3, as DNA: TGTGCCAGCAGCTCGGGACAGCCACCAGATACGCAGTATTTT. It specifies CASSSGQPPDTQYF.

The DNA of the CDR3 is TGTGCCACTCGGACTAGCGGGAGATTCGATGAGCAGTTCTTC. Encoded protein: CATRTSGRFDEQFF. V is TRBV10-3 and J is TRBJ2-1, with 13 positions matching TRBD2. Germline CDR1 is ENHRY and CDR2 is SYGVKD. This CDR3 is built from 14 residues. Trimming at V came to 10 bases and at J to 8 bases, leaving 8 bases not matched to a gene.

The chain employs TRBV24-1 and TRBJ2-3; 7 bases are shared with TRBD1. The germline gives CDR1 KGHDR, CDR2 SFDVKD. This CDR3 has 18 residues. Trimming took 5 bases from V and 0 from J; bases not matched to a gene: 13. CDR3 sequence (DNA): TGTGCCACCAGTGGCGGACAGGCCGTTTTTGCTAGCACAGATACGCAGTATTTT. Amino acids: CATSGGQAVFASTDTQYF.

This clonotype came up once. The CDR3 coding sequence is TGTGCCAGTAGTTCCAGGGGTTCGGAGACCCAGTACTTC. Its protein product is CASSSRGSETQYF. The chain couples TRBV19 to TRBJ2-5; D possibly corresponds to TRBD1 (6 bases). Germline V gives CDR1 LNHDA, CDR2 SQIVND (reference sequence). V was trimmed by 5 bases and J by 5 bases, leaving 12 bases between them. The CDR3 is made up of 13 amino acids.

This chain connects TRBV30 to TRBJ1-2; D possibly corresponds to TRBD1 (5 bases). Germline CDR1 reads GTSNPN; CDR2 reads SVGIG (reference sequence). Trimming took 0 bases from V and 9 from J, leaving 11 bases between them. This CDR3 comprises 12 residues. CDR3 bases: TGTGCCTGGAGTGTACGGGGGAGGAGCTACACCTTC. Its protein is CAWSVRGRSYTF.